Sequencing of this TCR beta chain was carried out in a study of blood T cell repertoires in COVID-19. Whole-study context: In each case, the material was cDNA or gDNA derived from T cells, B-cell-depleted T cells, or PBMCs.

In the authors' methods: Using reference gene primer amplification, nucleated cell counts were estimated. Data came from immunoSEQ multiplex PCR; TCRdb stores just in-frame clones and leaves some out. D and trimming were read from the DNA, whereas the V and J calls and clone size are those reported in that table. The data contain about 98,000 clones, about 91% of them singletons. V lost 2 bases, J lost 7 bases, and 12 bases lay in between. Germline CDR1 reads KGHSH; CDR2 reads LQKENI. The CDR3 has 14 amino acids. This TCR came from a man in his late teens or twenties with acute or convalescent COVID-19. This chain connects TRBV18 to TRBJ1-5; maybe TRBD1 (5 bases). Sequenced: peripheral blood. The CDR3 sequence is CASSPGQGGQPQHF. CDR3 DNA: TGTGCCAGCTCACCAGGGCAGGGAGGACAGCCCCAGCATTTT.